The 23 T cell receptor beta chains presented below share a single source sample, sequenced in a study of cytomegalovirus exposure and HLA in healthy donors. Only in-frame clones appear in the TCRdb table, and some are missing; sequencing was by immunoSEQ multiplex PCR. The top ten clones hold 0.95% to 1.1% of a sample with a few hundred thousand clones, around 86% of them seen once. The sample consisted of PBMCs. The receptors stem from a young woman in good health and CMV-seronegative.

The V and J genes are TRBV19 and TRBJ1-5; D is possibly TRBD1 (6 bases). This CDR3 has 16 amino acids. The germline CDR1 and CDR2 sequences are LNHDA and SQIVND (reference sequence). V gave up 3 bases and J gave up 6 bases, with 18 bases separating them. The CDR3 protein is CASSIRNTGLGQPQHF. The CDR3 DNA sequence: TGTGCCAGTAGTATCCGAAATACAGGGTTAGGTCAGCCCCAGCATTTT. Full variable domain (outside the CDR3, taken from reference TRBV19 and TRBJ1-5): DGGITQSPKYLFRKEGQNVTLSCEQNLNHDAMYWYRQDPGQGLRLIYYSQIVNDFQKGDIAEGYSVSREKKESFPLTVTSAQKNPTAFYLCASSIRNTGLGQPQHFGDGTRLSIL.

This clone was detected once. This chain connects TRBV28 to TRBJ2-2; possibly TRBD2 for D (7 bases). CDR1 and CDR2 from the germline V gene are MDHEN and SYDVKM. The CDR3 totals 14 residues. The V end lost 6 bases, the J end lost 6 bases, and 14 bases lay between the germline ends. CDR3 sequence reads: CASRWGGPPGELFF. DNA for the CDR3: TGTGCCAGCAGGTGGGGGGGGCCCCCCGGGGAGCTGTTTTTT.

The chain joins TRBV7-3 to TRBJ1-1; 8 nucleotides match TRBD1. The trim removed 2 bases at V and 1 base at J, leaving 0 bases unmatched. Germline assignment: CDR1 SGHTA and CDR2 FQGTGA. The CDR3 has 14 amino acids. The CDR3 loop is CASSLQGANTEAFF. The CDR3 DNA reads as TGTGCCAGCAGCTTACAGGGGGCGAACACTGAAGCTTTCTTT.

The chain carries TRBV5-1 and TRBJ2-6, with a tentative D call TRBD2 (6 bases). CDR3 length: 15 amino acids. Trimming cost V 2 bases and J 2 bases, with 8 bases left between them. The germline V gene encodes CDR1 SGHRS and CDR2 YFSETQ. This CDR3 reads CASSLREPGANVLTF. CDR3 sequence (DNA): TGCGCCAGCAGCTTACGGGAGCCTGGGGCCAACGTCCTGACTTTC.

This sequence joins TRBV6-5 and TRBJ1-1; possibly TRBD1 for D (6 bases). The CDR3 runs 15 residues. Germline V gene data show CDR1 as MNHEY and CDR2 as SVGAGI. V was clipped by 1 base and J by 1 base, with 10 bases between them. The CDR3 region has the DNA TGTGCCAGCAGTTACTACAGGACAGCGAACACTGAAGCTTTCTTT. It yields the protein CASSYYRTANTEAFF.

This chain links TRBV2 with TRBJ2-7, with 9 bases identical to TRBD2. This CDR3 comprises 15 residues. Germline lookup yields CDR1 SNHLY and CDR2 FYNNEI. Losses at the gene ends were 4 bases for V and 0 bases for J; bases not matched to a gene: 4. CDR3 sequence: CASSGASGVSYEQYF. The CDR3 DNA reads TGTGCCAGCAGTGGAGCTAGCGGGGTCTCCTACGAGCAGTACTTC.

The J gene is TRBJ1-4, the V gene TRBV28; TRBD1 is a possible D gene (6 bases). Germline assignment: CDR1 MDHEN and CDR2 SYDVKM. V was shortened by 7 bases and J by 4 bases, with 16 bases between the two germline ends. CDR3 size: 15 residues. The CDR3 nucleotides are TGTGCCAGCACGGAAACAGGGCCGGTTAATGAAAAACTGTTTTTT. Its protein product is CASTETGPVNEKLFF.

The chain is built from TRBV13 and TRBJ2-1; 10 nucleotides line up with TRBD2. This CDR3 region has 16 residues. The J segment lost 3 bases and the V segment lost 5 bases, leaving 7 bases of the junction unmatched. Germline values: CDR1 PRHDT, CDR2 FYEKMQ (reference sequence). CDR3 sequence reads: CASSLSGRALYNEQFF. CDR3 in DNA: TGTGCCAGCAGCCTGAGCGGGAGGGCCCTCTACAATGAGCAGTTCTTC.

V and J are TRBV5-1 and TRBJ1-6, with no clear D. The V gene lost 2 bases and the J gene lost 14 bases, with 17 bases spanning the gap. The CDR3 runs 14 residues. CDR1 is SGHRS, CDR2 YFSETQ, per germline. The CDR3 nucleotides are TGCGCCAGCAGCTTTCTTGAGACCGGGGAGGCCCTCCACTTT. Translation gives CASSFLETGEALHF.

The chain employs TRBV27 and TRBJ2-7; TRBD1 aligns across 8 bases. This CDR3 region has 15 residues. Trimming cost V 5 bases and J 3 bases; bases outside gene matches: 9. In germline, CDR1 is MNHEY, CDR2 SMNVEV (reference sequence). The CDR3 bases are TGTGCCAGCAGTCGACCCCGGACAGGGAACTACGAGCAGTACTTC. Protein product: CASSRPRTGNYEQYF.

The chain uses TRBV6-5 and TRBJ1-2, with TRBD1 as a possible D gene (6 bases). The CDR3 runs to 16 residues. V shed 2 bases and J shed 4 bases, with 17 bases lying between them. Germline loops: CDR1 MNHEY, CDR2 SVGAGI. The CDR3 region has the DNA TGTGCCAGCAGTTACAGGATGGGCGGGGGCGCCTATGGCTACACCTTC. Its translation is CASSYRMGGGAYGYTF.

V gene TRBV9 combines with J gene TRBJ2-5, with D perhaps TRBD1 (6 bases). Germline V gene lookup returns CDR1 SGDLS and CDR2 YYNGEE. Trimming stripped 0 bases from V and 4 bases from J, with 16 bases between. This CDR3 contains 16 residues. DNA of the CDR3: TGTGCCAGCAGCGTAGGGGTGGCGAGAGGGGGAGAGACCCAGTACTTC. Protein sequence: CASSVGVARGGETQYF.

The genes are TRBV30 and TRBJ2-3; 12 nucleotides line up with TRBD2. This CDR3 contains 16 residues. Germline lookup yields CDR1 GTSNPN and CDR2 SVGIG (reference sequence). Trimming cost V 2 bases and J 1 base; bases outside gene matches: 4. The CDR3 DNA reads TGTGCCTGGAGTACGGGACTAGCGGGCCGCACAGATACGCAGTATTTT. This gives the protein CAWSTGLAGRTDTQYF.

V gene TRBV6-5 combines with J gene TRBJ1-1; 8 bases align to TRBD1. V dropped 8 bases and J dropped 5; count of bases not matched to a gene: 7. Germline V gene sequence: CDR1 MNHEY, CDR2 SVGAGI. The CDR3 has 13 amino acids. CDR3 sequence: CASGQGRVTEAFF. CDR3 nucleotides: TGTGCCAGCGGACAGGGAAGAGTAACTGAAGCTTTCTTT.

V usage is TRBV12-5 and J usage is TRBJ2-3; TRBD1 matches at 8 bases. The CDR3 covers 15 residues. Germline V lookup: CDR1 LGHNT, CDR2 FRNRAP. With V trimmed by 1 base and J by 10 bases, 10 bases remained unmatched. This chain's CDR3 is CASGLATQGARAQYF. CDR3 coding DNA: TGTGCTAGTGGTTTGGCCACCCAGGGGGCGAGGGCGCAGTATTTT.

The chain combines TRBV5-5 with TRBJ2-5, with 11 nucleotides matching TRBD2. Germline CDR1 and CDR2: SGHKS and YYEKEE (reference sequence). The CDR3 contains 20 residues. J was trimmed by 2 bases and V by 4 bases; bases with no gene match: 19. CDR3 nucleotide sequence: TGTGCCAGCAGCGGGGGACTAGCGGACTACCCTTCCGTCGATCAAGAGACCCAGTACTTC. The encoded protein is CASSGGLADYPSVDQETQYF.

The table lists this clone with a count of one. The chain joins TRBV7-8 to TRBJ1-5, with D possibly being TRBD1 (5 bases). Germline V gene data show CDR1 as SGHVS and CDR2 as FQNEAQ. CDR3 length equals 17 residues. The V gene lost 5 bases and the J gene lost 0 bases, with 17 bases spanning the gap. Here the CDR3 reads CASSVLGSDSSNQPQHF. The CDR3 DNA reads TGTGCCAGCAGCGTACTCGGGTCAGACAGTAGCAATCAGCCCCAGCATTTT.

This chain uses TRBV13 with TRBJ2-3; TRBD1 is a possible D gene (6 bases). Germline values: CDR1 PRHDT, CDR2 FYEKMQ (reference sequence). CDR3 length: 14 amino acids. Between the trimmed V and J ends, which lost 1 base and 4 bases, there was a span of 9 bases. Written as DNA, the CDR3 is TGTGCCAGCAGCTTAGACAGGGCCCCAGATACGCAGTATTTT. This gives the protein CASSLDRAPDTQYF.

This chain links TRBV6-1 with TRBJ1-5; 10 positions agree with TRBD1. V lost 2 bases to trimming and J lost 1 base; unmatched junction nucleotides: 2. Germline CDR1 is MNHNS and CDR2 is SASEGT. The CDR3 is 16 amino acids. Here the CDR3 DNA reads TGTGCCAGCAGTGAATGGGACAGGGGCAGCAATCAGCCCCAGCATTTT. This encodes CASSEWDRGSNQPQHF.

This clone was found once. This rearrangement joins TRBV6-5 to TRBJ1-1; D is unresolved. This CDR3 contains 13 residues. Germline lookup yields CDR1 MNHEY and CDR2 SVGAGI. The ends were cut back, 4 bases at V and 1 base at J, with 7 bases in the middle. The CDR3 sequence: CASSLGGNTEAFF. CDR3 DNA: TGTGCCAGCAGTTTAGGCGGGAACACTGAAGCTTTCTTT.

The V and J genes are TRBV11-3 and TRBJ2-1; the match to TRBD2 covers 8 bases. Germline V CDR1 and CDR2: SGHNT, YENEEA. The CDR3 extends over 17 amino acids. The J segment lost 2 bases and the V segment lost 5 bases, leaving 11 bases of the junction unmatched. CDR3 residues: CASSELFSGAPYNEQFF. CDR3 bases: TGTGCCAGCAGCGAACTATTTAGCGGGGCCCCCTACAATGAGCAGTTCTTC. The variable domain in full, with the rest retrieved from reference TRBV11-3 and TRBJ2-1, is EAGVVQSPRYKIIEKKQPVAFWCNPISGHNTLYWYLQNLGQGPELLIRYENEEAVDDSQLPKDRFSAERLKGVDSTLKIQPAELGDSAVYLCASSELFSGAPYNEQFFGPGTRLTVL.

This clone was found a few times. The genes are TRBV30 and TRBJ2-5; maybe TRBD1 (5 bases). Trimming shortened V by 4 bases and J by 1 base, and 10 bases separated the two germline ends. This CDR3 has 13 residues. CDR1 and CDR2 (germline): GTSNPN, SVGIG (reference sequence). The CDR3 loop reads CAWTRRVQETQYF. CDR3 nucleotide sequence: TGTGCCTGGACCCGCAGGGTCCAAGAGACCCAGTACTTC.

The J gene is TRBJ1-2, the V gene TRBV4-2; 7 bases line up with TRBD1. Germline V gene sequence: CDR1 LGHNA, CDR2 YNFKEQ. This CDR3 contains 14 residues. V was pared by 2 bases and J by 3 bases, with 3 bases of the junction left unmatched. In DNA form, the CDR3 reads TGTGCCAGCAGCCAACCGGGACAGCACTATGGCTACACCTTC. Translated, it gives CASSQPGQHYGYTF.